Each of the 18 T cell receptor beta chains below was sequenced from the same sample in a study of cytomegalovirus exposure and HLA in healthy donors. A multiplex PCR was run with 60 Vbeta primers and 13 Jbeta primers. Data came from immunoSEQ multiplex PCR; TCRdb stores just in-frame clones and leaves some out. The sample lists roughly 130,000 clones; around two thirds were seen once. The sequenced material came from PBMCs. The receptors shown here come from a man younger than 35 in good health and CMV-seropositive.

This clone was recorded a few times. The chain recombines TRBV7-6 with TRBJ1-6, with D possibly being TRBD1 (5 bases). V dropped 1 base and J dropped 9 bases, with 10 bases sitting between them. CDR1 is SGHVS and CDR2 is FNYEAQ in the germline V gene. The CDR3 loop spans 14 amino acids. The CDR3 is CASSLGGLISPLHF. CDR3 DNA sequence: TGTGCCAGCAGCTTAGGGGGACTGATTTCACCCCTCCACTTT.

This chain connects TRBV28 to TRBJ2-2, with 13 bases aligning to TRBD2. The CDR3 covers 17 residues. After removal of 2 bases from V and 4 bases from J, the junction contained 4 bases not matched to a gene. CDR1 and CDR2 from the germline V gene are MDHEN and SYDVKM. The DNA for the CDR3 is TGTGCCAGCAGTTTACGGACTAGCGGGAGTATCACCGGGGAGCTGTTTTTT. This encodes CASSLRTSGSITGELFF.

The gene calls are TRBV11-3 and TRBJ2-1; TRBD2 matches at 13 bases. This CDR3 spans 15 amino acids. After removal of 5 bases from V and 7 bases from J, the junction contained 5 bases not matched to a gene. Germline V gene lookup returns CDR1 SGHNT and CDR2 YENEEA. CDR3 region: CASSNRTSGSNEQFF. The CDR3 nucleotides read TGTGCCAGCAGCAATCGGACTAGCGGGAGTAATGAGCAGTTCTTC. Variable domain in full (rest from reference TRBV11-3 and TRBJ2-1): EAGVVQSPRYKIIEKKQPVAFWCNPISGHNTLYWYLQNLGQGPELLIRYENEEAVDDSQLPKDRFSAERLKGVDSTLKIQPAELGDSAVYLCASSNRTSGSNEQFFGPGTRLTVL.

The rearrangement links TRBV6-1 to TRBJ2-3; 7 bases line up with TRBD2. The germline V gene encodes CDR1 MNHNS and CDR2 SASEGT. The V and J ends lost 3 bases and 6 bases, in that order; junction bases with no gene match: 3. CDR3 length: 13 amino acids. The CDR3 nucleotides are TGTGCCAGCAGTGACCAGGGAGGGGATACGCAGTATTTT. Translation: CASSDQGGDTQYF.

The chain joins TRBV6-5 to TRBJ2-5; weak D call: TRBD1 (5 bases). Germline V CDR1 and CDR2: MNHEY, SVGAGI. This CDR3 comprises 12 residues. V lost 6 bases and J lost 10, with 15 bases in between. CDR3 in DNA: TGTGCCAGCAGCCTCGAGTGGGGCGTCCAGTACTTC. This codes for CASSLEWGVQYF.

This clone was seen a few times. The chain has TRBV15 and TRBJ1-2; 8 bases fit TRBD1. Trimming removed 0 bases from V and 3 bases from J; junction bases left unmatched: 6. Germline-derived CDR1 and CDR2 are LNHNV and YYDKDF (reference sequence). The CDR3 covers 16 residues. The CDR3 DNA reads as TGTGCCACCAGCAGAGATAAGGACAGGGCCTACTATGGCTACACCTTC. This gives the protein CATSRDKDRAYYGYTF.

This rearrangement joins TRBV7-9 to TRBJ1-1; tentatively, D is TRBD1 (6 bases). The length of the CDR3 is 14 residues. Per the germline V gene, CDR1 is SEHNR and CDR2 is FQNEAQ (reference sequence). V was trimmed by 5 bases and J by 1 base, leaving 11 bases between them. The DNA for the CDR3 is TGTGCCAGCAGCCTCCAGACAGGGAACACTGAAGCTTTCTTT. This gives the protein CASSLQTGNTEAFF.

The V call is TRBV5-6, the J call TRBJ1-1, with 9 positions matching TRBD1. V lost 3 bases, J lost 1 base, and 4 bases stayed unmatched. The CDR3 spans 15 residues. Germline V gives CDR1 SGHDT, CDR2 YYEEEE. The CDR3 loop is CASSWRQGGNTEAFF. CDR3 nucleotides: TGTGCCAGCAGCTGGCGACAGGGGGGGAACACTGAAGCTTTCTTT. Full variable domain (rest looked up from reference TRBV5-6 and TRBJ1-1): DAGVTQSPTHLIKTRGQQVTLRCSPKSGHDTVSWYQQALGQGPQFIFQYYEEEERQRGNFPDRFSGHQFPNYSSELNVNALLLGDSALYLCASSWRQGGNTEAFFGQGTRLTVV.

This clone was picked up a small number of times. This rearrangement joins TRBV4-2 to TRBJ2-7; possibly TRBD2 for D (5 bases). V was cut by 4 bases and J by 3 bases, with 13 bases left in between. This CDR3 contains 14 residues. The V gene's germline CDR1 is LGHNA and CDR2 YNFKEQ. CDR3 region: CASSPLERSYEQYF. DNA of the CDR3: TGTGCCAGCAGCCCCCTCGAGCGGAGCTACGAGCAGTACTTC.

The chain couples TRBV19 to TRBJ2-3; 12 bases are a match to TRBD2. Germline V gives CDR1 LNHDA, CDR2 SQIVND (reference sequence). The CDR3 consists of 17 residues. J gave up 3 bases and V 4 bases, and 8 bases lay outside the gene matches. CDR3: CASSSLAGGVATDTQYF. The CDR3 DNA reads TGTGCCAGTAGTAGTCTAGCGGGAGGGGTAGCTACAGATACGCAGTATTTT.

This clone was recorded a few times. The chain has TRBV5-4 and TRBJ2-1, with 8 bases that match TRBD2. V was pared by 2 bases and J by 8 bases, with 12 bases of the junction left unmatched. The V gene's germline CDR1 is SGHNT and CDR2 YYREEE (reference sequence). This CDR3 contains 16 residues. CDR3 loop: CASSFRLARFGDEQFF. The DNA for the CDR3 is TGTGCCAGCAGCTTTCGACTAGCGCGTTTCGGGGATGAGCAGTTCTTC.

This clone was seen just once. The chain's CDR3 is CASSQGRAAYNEQFF. DNA of the CDR3: TGTGCCAGCAGCCAAGGGAGGGCAGCCTACAATGAGCAGTTCTTC. This chain uses TRBV4-2 with TRBJ2-1; tentative D call: TRBD2 (6 bases). The CDR3 contains 15 residues. V lost 1 base, J lost 2 bases, and 9 bases lay in between. Germline CDR1 is LGHNA and CDR2 is YNFKEQ.

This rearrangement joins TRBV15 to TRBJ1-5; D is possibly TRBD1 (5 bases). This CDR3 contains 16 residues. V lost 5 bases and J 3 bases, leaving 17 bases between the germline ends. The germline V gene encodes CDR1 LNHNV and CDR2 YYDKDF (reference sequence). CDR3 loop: CATSLRGGKDNQPQHF. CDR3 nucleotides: TGTGCCACCAGCCTAAGGGGAGGGAAGGACAATCAGCCCCAGCATTTT.

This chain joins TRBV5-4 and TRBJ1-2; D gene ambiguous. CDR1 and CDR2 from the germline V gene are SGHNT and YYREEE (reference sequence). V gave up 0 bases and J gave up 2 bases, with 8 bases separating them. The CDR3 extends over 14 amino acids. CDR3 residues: CASSLDNSNYGYTF. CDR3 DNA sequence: TGTGCCAGCAGCTTGGATAACAGCAACTATGGCTACACCTTC.

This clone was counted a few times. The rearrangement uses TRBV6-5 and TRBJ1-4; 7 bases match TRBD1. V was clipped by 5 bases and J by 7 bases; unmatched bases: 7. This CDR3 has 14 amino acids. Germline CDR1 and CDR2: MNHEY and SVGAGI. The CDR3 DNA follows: TGTGCCAGCAGTCACCGACAGGGTGGTGAAAAACTGTTTTTT. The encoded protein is CASSHRQGGEKLFF.

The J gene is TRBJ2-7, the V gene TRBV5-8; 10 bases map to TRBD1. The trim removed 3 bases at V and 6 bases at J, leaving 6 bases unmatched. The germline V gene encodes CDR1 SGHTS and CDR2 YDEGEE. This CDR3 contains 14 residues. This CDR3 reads CASSSPGQGREQYF. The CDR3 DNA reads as TGTGCCAGCAGCTCTCCGGGACAGGGGCGCGAGCAGTACTTC.

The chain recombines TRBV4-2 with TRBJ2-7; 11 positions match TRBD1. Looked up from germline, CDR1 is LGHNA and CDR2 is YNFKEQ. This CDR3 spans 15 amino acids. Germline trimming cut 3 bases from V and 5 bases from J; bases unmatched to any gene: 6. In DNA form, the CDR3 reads TGTGCCAGCAGCCAGGCGGGACAGGGGGTCAACGAGCAGTACTTC. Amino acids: CASSQAGQGVNEQYF.

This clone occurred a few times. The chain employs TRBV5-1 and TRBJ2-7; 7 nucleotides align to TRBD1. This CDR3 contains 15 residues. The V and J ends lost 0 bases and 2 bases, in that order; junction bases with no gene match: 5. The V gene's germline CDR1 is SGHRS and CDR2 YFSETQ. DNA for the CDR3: TGCGCCAGCAGCTTGGTAGGGACAGCAACCTACGAGCAGTACTTC. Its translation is CASSLVGTATYEQYF.